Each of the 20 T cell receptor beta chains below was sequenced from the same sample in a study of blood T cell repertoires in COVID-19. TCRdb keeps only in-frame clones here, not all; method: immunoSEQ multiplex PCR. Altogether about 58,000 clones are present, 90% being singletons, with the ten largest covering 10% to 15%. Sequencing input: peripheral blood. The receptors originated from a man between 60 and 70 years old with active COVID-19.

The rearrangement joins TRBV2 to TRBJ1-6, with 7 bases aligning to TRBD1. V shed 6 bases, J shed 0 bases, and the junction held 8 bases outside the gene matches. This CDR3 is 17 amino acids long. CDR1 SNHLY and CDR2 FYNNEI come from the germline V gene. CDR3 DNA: TGTGCCAGCAGAACGACAGGGAACCCCTCCTATAATTCACCCCTCCACTTT. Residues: CASRTTGNPSYNSPLHF.

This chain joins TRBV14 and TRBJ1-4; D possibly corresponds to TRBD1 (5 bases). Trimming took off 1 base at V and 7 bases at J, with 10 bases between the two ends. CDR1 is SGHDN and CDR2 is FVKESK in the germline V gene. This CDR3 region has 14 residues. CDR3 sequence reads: CASSQVQGTEKLFF. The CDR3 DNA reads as TGTGCCAGCAGCCAAGTTCAGGGTACTGAAAAACTGTTTTTT. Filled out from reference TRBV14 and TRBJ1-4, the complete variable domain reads EAGVTQFPSHSVIEKGQTVTLRCDPISGHDNLYWYRRVMGKEIKFLLHFVKESKQDESGMPNNRFLAERTGGTYSTLKVQPAELEDSGVYFCASSQVQGTEKLFFGSGTQLSVL.

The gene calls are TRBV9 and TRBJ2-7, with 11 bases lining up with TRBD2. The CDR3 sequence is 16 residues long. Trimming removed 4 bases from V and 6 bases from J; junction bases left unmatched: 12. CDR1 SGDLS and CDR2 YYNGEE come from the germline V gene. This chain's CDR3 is CASSPPTSGKSGEQYF. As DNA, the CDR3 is TGTGCCAGCAGCCCGCCGACTAGCGGGAAGTCGGGCGAGCAGTACTTC.

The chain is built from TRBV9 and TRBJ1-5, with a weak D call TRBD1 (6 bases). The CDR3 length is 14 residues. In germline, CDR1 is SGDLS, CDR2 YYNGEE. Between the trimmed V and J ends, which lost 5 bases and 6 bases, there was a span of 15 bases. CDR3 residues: CASSLTGDLQPQHF. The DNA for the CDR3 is TGTGCCAGCAGTTTGACAGGAGACCTTCAGCCCCAGCATTTT. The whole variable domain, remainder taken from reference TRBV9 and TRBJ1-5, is DSGVTQTPKHLITATGQRVTLRCSPRSGDLSVYWYQQSLDQGLQFLIQYYNGEERAKGNILERFSAQQFPDLHSELNLSSLELGDSALYFCASSLTGDLQPQHFGDGTRLSIL.

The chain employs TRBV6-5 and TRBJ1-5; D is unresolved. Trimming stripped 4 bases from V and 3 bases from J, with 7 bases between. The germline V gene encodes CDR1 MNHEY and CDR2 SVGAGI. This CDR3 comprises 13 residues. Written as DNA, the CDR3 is TGTGCCAGCAGTTTCGACAACAATCAGCCCCAGCATTTT. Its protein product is CASSFDNNQPQHF.

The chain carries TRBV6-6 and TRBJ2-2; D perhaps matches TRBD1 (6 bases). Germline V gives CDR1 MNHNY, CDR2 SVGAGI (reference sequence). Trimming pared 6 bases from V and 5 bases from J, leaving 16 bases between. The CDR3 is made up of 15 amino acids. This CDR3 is CASREPGHQTGELFF. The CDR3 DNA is TGTGCCAGCAGGGAACCGGGACATCAGACCGGGGAGCTGTTTTTT.

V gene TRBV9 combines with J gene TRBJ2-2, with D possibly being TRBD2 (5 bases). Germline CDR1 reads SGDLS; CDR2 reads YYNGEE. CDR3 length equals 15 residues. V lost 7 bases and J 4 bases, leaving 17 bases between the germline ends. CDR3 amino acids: CASGLTSSPTGELFF. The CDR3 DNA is TGTGCCAGCGGCCTCACTAGTTCTCCCACCGGGGAGCTGTTTTTT.

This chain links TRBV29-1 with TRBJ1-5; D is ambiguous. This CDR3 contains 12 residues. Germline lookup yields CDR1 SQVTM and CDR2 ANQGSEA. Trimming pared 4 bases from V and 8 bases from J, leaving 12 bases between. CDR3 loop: CSVGGGSEPQHF. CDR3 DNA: TGCAGCGTTGGTGGAGGGTCGGAGCCCCAGCATTTT.

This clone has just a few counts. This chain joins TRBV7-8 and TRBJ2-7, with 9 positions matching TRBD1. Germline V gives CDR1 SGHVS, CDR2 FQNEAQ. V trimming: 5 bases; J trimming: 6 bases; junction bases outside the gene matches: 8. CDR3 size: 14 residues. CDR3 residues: CASSPGTGLGEQYF. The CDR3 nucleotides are TGTGCCAGCAGCCCCGGGACAGGGTTGGGCGAGCAGTACTTC.

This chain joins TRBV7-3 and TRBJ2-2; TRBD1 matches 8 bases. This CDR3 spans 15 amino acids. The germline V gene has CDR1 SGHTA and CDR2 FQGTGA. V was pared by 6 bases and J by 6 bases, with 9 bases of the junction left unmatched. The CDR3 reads CASRAQGVRAGELFF. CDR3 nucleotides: TGTGCCAGCAGGGCACAGGGGGTTCGGGCCGGGGAGCTGTTTTTT.

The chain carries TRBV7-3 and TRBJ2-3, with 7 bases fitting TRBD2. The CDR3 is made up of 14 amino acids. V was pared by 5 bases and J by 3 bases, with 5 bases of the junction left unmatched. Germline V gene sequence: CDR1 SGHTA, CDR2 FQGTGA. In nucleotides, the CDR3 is TGTGCCAGCAGCCAGACTAGCACAACAGATACGCAGTATTTT. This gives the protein CASSQTSTTDTQYF.

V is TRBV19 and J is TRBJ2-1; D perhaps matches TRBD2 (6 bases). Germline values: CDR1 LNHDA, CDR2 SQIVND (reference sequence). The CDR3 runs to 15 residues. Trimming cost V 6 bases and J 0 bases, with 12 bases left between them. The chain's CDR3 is CASRSTGSSYNEQFF. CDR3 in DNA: TGTGCCAGTAGATCCACCGGGAGCTCCTACAATGAGCAGTTCTTC.

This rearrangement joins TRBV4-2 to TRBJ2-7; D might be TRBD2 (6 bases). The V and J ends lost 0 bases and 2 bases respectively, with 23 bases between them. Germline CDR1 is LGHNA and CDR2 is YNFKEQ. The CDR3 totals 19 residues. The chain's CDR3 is CASSQEIGGTLAGAYEQYF. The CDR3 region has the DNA TGTGCCAGCAGCCAAGAGATTGGCGGGACCCTCGCCGGTGCCTACGAGCAGTACTTC.

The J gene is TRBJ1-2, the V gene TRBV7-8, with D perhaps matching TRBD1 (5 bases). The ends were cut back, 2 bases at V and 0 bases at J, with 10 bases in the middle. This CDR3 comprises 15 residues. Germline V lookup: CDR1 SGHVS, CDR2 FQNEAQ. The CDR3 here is CASSLWAGSNYGYTF. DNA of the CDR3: TGTGCCAGCAGCTTATGGGCAGGGTCTAACTATGGCTACACCTTC. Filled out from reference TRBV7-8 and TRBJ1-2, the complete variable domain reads GAGVSQSPRYKVAKRGQDVALRCDPISGHVSLFWYQQALGQGPEFLTYFQNEAQLDKSGLPSDRFFAERPEGSVSTLKIQRTQQEDSAVYLCASSLWAGSNYGYTFGSGTRLTVV.

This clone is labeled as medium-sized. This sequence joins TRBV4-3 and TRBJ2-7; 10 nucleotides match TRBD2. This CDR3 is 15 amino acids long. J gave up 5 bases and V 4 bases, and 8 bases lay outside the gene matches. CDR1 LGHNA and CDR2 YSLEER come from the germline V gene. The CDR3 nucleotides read TGCGCCAGCAGCCCAATAAGCGGGAGGGCCGACGAGCAGTACTTC. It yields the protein CASSPISGRADEQYF.

CDR3 amino acids: CASSSTPGQLPPTTGELFF. The CDR3 bases are TGTGCCAGCAGCTCCACTCCGGGACAGTTACCCCCCACCACCGGGGAGCTGTTTTTT. The V call is TRBV28, the J call TRBJ2-2; 7 nucleotides agree with TRBD1. Germline loops: CDR1 MDHEN, CDR2 SYDVKM. The CDR3 sequence is 19 residues long. Trimming at V came to 6 bases and at J to 4 bases, leaving 20 bases not matched to a gene.

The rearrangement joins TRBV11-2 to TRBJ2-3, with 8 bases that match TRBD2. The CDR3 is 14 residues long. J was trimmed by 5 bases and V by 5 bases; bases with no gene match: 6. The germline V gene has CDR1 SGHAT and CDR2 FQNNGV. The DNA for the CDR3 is TGTGCCAGCAGCCTCACCCTAGCGGGAGATACGCAGTATTTT. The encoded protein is CASSLTLAGDTQYF.

The CDR3 sequence is CASSPGFLVITDTQYF. In DNA, the CDR3 is TGTGCCAGCAGCCCAGGGTTCCTAGTTATCACAGATACGCAGTATTTT. V usage is TRBV27 and J usage is TRBJ2-3, with a weak D call TRBD1 (5 bases). Germline V gives CDR1 MNHEY, CDR2 SMNVEV (reference sequence). V lost 6 bases and J 2 bases, leaving 18 bases between the germline ends. The CDR3 contains 16 residues.

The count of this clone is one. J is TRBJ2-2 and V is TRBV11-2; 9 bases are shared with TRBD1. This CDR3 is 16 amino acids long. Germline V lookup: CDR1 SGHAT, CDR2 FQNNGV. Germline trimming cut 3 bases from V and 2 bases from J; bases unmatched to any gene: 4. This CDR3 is CASSFRDRVNTGELFF. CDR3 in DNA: TGTGCCAGCAGCTTCAGGGACAGGGTCAACACCGGGGAGCTGTTTTTT.

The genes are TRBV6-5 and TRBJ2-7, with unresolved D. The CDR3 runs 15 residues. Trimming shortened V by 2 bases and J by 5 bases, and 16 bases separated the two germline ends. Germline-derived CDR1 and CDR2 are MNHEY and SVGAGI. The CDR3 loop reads CASSYGQDGVDEQYF. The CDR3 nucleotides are TGTGCCAGCAGTTACGGGCAGGATGGTGTGGACGAGCAGTACTTC.